Sequencing of this T cell receptor (beta chain) was carried out in a study of OX40 agonist ivuxolimab in advanced cancers. Data came from immunoSEQ multiplex PCR; TCRdb stores just in-frame clones and leaves some out. Of about 52,000 clones detected, around 80% appear once; the ten largest clones hold 9.5% to 15%. Per the germline V gene, CDR1 is SGHNT and CDR2 is YYREEE (reference sequence). The CDR3 length is 13 residues. V gave up 7 bases and J gave up 4 bases, with 14 bases separating them. This clonotype was obtained from an adult with an advanced solid tumor such as melanoma, head and neck, liver or kidney cancer. Sequencing was performed on CD4+ or CD8+ T cells sorted from blood, taken in a trial of the OX40 agonist ivuxolimab. The genes are TRBV5-4 and TRBJ1-2; D perhaps matches TRBD1 (5 bases). The CDR3 sequence: CASPSGRGYGYTF. CDR3 bases: TGTGCCAGCCCCTCAGGGAGAGGCTATGGCTACACCTTC.